The 29 T cell receptor beta chains presented below share a single source sample, sequenced in a study of blood T cell repertoires in COVID-19. Produced via immunoSEQ multiplex PCR; TCRdb's table is partial and in-frame only. Seen here are about 180,000 clones, about 80% observed once, and the top ten hold about 6.5%. The sample was peripheral blood. The source is a man in his 70s with active or convalescent COVID-19.

The rearrangement links TRBV18 to TRBJ2-7; D is possibly TRBD2 (7 bases). The V and J ends lost 3 bases and 6 bases respectively, with 18 bases between them. Looked up from germline, CDR1 is KGHSH and CDR2 is LQKENI. The CDR3 is 15 residues long. In nucleotides, the CDR3 is TGTGCCAGCTCACCTCCGTGGGGGGGGGCAGGCGAGCAGTACTTC. Protein: CASSPPWGGAGEQYF.

The chain uses TRBV27 and TRBJ1-5; TRBD1 matches at 8 bases. CDR3 length equals 16 residues. The germline CDR1 and CDR2 sequences are MNHEY and SMNVEV (reference sequence). V trimming: 2 bases; J trimming: 5 bases; junction bases outside the gene matches: 8. The CDR3 nucleotides are TGTGCCAGCAGTTTAAGAGGACAGGGAAGGGATCAGCCCCAGCATTTT. It codes for CASSLRGQGRDQPQHF.

This clone was counted a single time. The V call is TRBV10-3, the J call TRBJ2-7; D unclear. This CDR3 has 11 residues. V lost 10 bases and J 6 bases, leaving 13 bases between the germline ends. The V gene's germline CDR1 is ENHRY and CDR2 SYGVKD. This chain's CDR3 is CATEKSGEQYF. CDR3 bases: TGTGCCACCGAGAAGTCGGGCGAGCAGTACTTC.

In this sample, this clone turned up a few times. The same CDR3 can be traced to other DNA sequences in this sample. The chain carries TRBV16 and TRBJ2-1; 11 bases are a match to TRBD2. CDR3 length: 15 residues. Germline CDR1 reads KGHSY; CDR2 reads FQNENV. J gave up 4 bases and V 4 bases, and 3 bases lay outside the gene matches. This CDR3 is CASSRTSGGYNEQFF. CDR3 in DNA: TGTGCCAGCAGCCGAACTAGCGGGGGTTACAATGAGCAGTTCTTC.

The chain recombines TRBV18 with TRBJ1-6; 8 nucleotides match TRBD1. V shed 3 bases and J 7 bases; nucleotides not matched to a gene: 5. CDR3 length: 15 amino acids. Germline V lookup: CDR1 KGHSH, CDR2 LQKENI. The CDR3 reads CASSPTQGVNSPLHF. The CDR3 DNA sequence: TGTGCCAGCTCACCCACACAGGGGGTGAATTCACCCCTCCACTTT.

This clone was counted between two and nine times. The chain employs TRBV11-1 and TRBJ1-1, with a tentative D call TRBD1 (6 bases). CDR1 and CDR2 (germline): SGHAT, FQDESV (reference sequence). V lost 5 bases, J lost 5 bases, and 15 bases lay in between. This CDR3 has 14 amino acids. DNA of the CDR3: TGTGCCAGCAGCCCGAGGTCAGGGGTTACTGAAGCTTTCTTT. Residues: CASSPRSGVTEAFF.

This chain joins TRBV5-4 and TRBJ2-3; TRBD2 matches at 7 bases. Unmatched junction bases numbered 5, after V lost 4 bases and J lost 0 bases. The germline V gene encodes CDR1 SGHNT and CDR2 YYREEE (reference sequence). The length of the CDR3 is 15 residues. CDR3: CASSIAGHSTDTQYF. CDR3 sequence (DNA): TGTGCCAGCAGCATAGCGGGCCATAGCACAGATACGCAGTATTTT.

This rearrangement joins TRBV7-9 to TRBJ1-1; D remains ambiguous. The V and J ends lost 3 bases and 0 bases respectively, with 2 bases between them. The V gene's germline CDR1 is SEHNR and CDR2 FQNEAQ (reference sequence). This CDR3 has 12 residues. DNA of the CDR3: TGTGCCAGCAGCTTCATGAACACTGAAGCTTTCTTT. Amino acids: CASSFMNTEAFF.

The CDR3 spells CASSPGQGIPYEQYF. CDR3 coding DNA: TGTGCCAGCAGCCCAGGACAGGGGATTCCCTACGAGCAGTACTTC. The genes are TRBV11-2 and TRBJ2-7; 9 bases are shared with TRBD1. The CDR3 is made up of 15 amino acids. Unmatched junction bases numbered 7, after V lost 5 bases and J lost 2 bases. Germline loops: CDR1 SGHAT, CDR2 FQNNGV.

Of note for this clone: Other DNA sequences in the same sample also yield this CDR3. The chain employs TRBV30 and TRBJ2-7, with TRBD2 matching over 9 bases. The germline V gene encodes CDR1 GTSNPN and CDR2 SVGIG (reference sequence). The CDR3 covers 13 residues. The J segment lost 4 bases and the V segment lost 2 bases, leaving 3 bases of the junction unmatched. CDR3 DNA: TGTGCCTGGAGTAGACTAGCGGTTTACGAGCAGTACTTC. The encoded protein is CAWSRLAVYEQYF.

This clone was detected a few times. The chain is built from TRBV4-1 and TRBJ1-6; possibly TRBD1 for D (5 bases). Trimming removed 0 bases from V and 13 bases from J, with 10 bases in between. The CDR3 is 13 residues long. Germline CDR1 reads MGHRA; CDR2 reads YSYEKL. CDR3 loop: CASSQDAGLPLHF. CDR3 bases: TGCGCCAGCAGCCAAGATGCGGGGCTGCCCCTCCACTTT.

DNA for the CDR3: TGTGCCATCAGTCCGGGAACGAACACTGAAGCTTTCTTT. Protein: CAISPGTNTEAFF. V gene TRBV10-3 combines with J gene TRBJ1-1, with unresolved D. CDR3 length equals 13 residues. The V end lost 5 bases, the J end lost 1 base, and 8 bases lay between the germline ends. The V gene's germline CDR1 is ENHRY and CDR2 SYGVKD.

The rearrangement uses TRBV27 and TRBJ1-1, with TRBD1 matching 9 bases. Trimming took 6 bases from V and 3 from J; bases not matched to a gene: 2. The germline gives CDR1 MNHEY, CDR2 SMNVEV (reference sequence). The CDR3 is 13 amino acids. CDR3 DNA sequence: TGTGCCAGCAGGCGGACAGGGGACACTGAAGCTTTCTTT. Its translation is CASRRTGDTEAFF.

This clone was picked up a small number of times. This sequence joins TRBV29-1 and TRBJ1-2; TRBD1 agrees at 7 bases. Germline-derived CDR1 and CDR2 are SQVTM and ANQGSEA. Trimming took 7 bases from V and 2 from J; bases not matched to a gene: 7. The CDR3 is 13 residues long. The CDR3 loop is CSAEGQDNYGYTF. CDR3 DNA: TGCAGCGCCGAAGGACAGGACAACTATGGCTACACCTTC.

The V call is TRBV7-2, the J call TRBJ2-1, with D hard to call. This CDR3 is built from 13 residues. V dropped 7 bases and J dropped 5 bases, with 12 bases sitting between them. The germline gives CDR1 SGHTA, CDR2 FQGNSA. The DNA of the CDR3 is TGTGCCAGCACGATCAGCGCGGACAATGAGCAGTTCTTC. Translation gives CASTISADNEQFF.

This clone has a handful of counts. The V gene is TRBV5-4, the J gene TRBJ1-6; D possibly corresponds to TRBD1 (6 bases). V lost 0 bases, J lost 2 bases, and 12 bases lay in between. CDR3 length: 17 amino acids. The germline V gene has CDR1 SGHNT and CDR2 YYREEE (reference sequence). The CDR3 is CASSLDGRGTYNSPLHF. The CDR3 region has the DNA TGTGCCAGCAGCTTGGACGGCAGGGGCACCTATAATTCACCCCTCCACTTT.

The rearrangement uses TRBV7-2 and TRBJ2-5; 7 bases align to TRBD2. CDR3 size: 13 residues. Trimming at V came to 2 bases and at J to 5 bases, leaving 2 bases not matched to a gene. CDR1 is SGHTA and CDR2 is FQGNSA in the germline V gene. CDR3 residues: CASSLRRGETQYF. In DNA form, the CDR3 reads TGTGCCAGCAGCTTAAGGCGGGGGGAGACCCAGTACTTC.

V is TRBV6-5 and J is TRBJ1-5, with 8 bases that match TRBD1. Looked up from germline, CDR1 is MNHEY and CDR2 is SVGAGI. V was pared by 8 bases and J by 2 bases, with 5 bases of the junction left unmatched. This CDR3 region has 14 residues. CDR3 protein: CASWSGQGNQPQHF. Here the CDR3 DNA reads TGTGCCAGCTGGTCGGGACAGGGCAATCAGCCCCAGCATTTT.

The gene calls are TRBV7-2 and TRBJ2-7, with 9 bases matching TRBD1. J was trimmed by 2 bases and V by 2 bases; bases with no gene match: 7. Germline-derived CDR1 and CDR2 are SGHTA and FQGNSA. The CDR3 spans 16 residues. Here the CDR3 reads CASSLSPGQGPYEQYF. The DNA of the CDR3 is TGTGCCAGCAGCTTATCCCCGGGACAGGGCCCCTACGAGCAGTACTTC. The whole variable domain, filled in from reference TRBV7-2 and TRBJ2-7, reads GAGVSQSPSNKVTEKGKDVELRCDPISGHTALYWYRQSLGQGLEFLIYFQGNSAPDKSGLPSDRFSAERTGGSVSTLTIQRTQQEDSAVYLCASSLSPGQGPYEQYFGPGTRLTVT.

This clone has only one observation. V is TRBV5-1 and J is TRBJ1-2, with TRBD1 identical over 8 bases. Trimming cost V 4 bases and J 6 bases; bases outside gene matches: 8. Looked up from germline, CDR1 is SGHRS and CDR2 is YFSETQ. This CDR3 contains 14 residues. CDR3 sequence (DNA): TGCGCCAGCAGCAACTCGGACAGGGTTAATGGCTACACCTTC. Encoded protein: CASSNSDRVNGYTF.

This clone was found once. The V and J genes are TRBV10-3 and TRBJ2-2, with D possibly TRBD2 on 7 matching bases. The CDR3 extends over 17 amino acids. Germline lookup yields CDR1 ENHRY and CDR2 SYGVKD. The ends were cut back, 4 bases at V and 8 bases at J, with 23 bases in the middle. CDR3 sequence reads: CAISASERGAVYGELFF. CDR3 in DNA: TGTGCCATCAGTGCGTCAGAACGGGGGGCCGTCTATGGGGAGCTGTTTTTT.

In this sample, this clone turned up a few times. This chain links TRBV2 with TRBJ2-5; 12 bases match TRBD2. The ends lost 5 bases at V and 5 bases at J; junction bases unmatched: 6. Germline V gene data show CDR1 as SNHLY and CDR2 as FYNNEI. The CDR3 is 15 amino acids. CDR3 coding DNA: TGTGCCAGCAGTCCGTCTAGCGGGGGGGTGGAGACCCAGTACTTC. It specifies CASSPSSGGVETQYF.

The rearrangement joins TRBV7-8 to TRBJ2-1, with 9 bases aligning to TRBD2. This CDR3 has 16 residues. CDR1 SGHVS and CDR2 FQNEAQ come from the germline V gene. V dropped 4 bases and J dropped 1; count of bases not matched to a gene: 5. The CDR3 nucleotides read TGTGCCAGCAGCTCGGGTACTAGCGGGTCCTACAATGAGCAGTTCTTC. Translated, it gives CASSSGTSGSYNEQFF.

The chain links TRBV6-5 to TRBJ1-2; weak D call: TRBD1 (6 bases). Germline assignment: CDR1 MNHEY and CDR2 SVGAGI. The CDR3 is 15 amino acids. V was cut by 0 bases and J by 3 bases, with 11 bases left in between. CDR3 sequence (DNA): TGTGCCAGCAGTTACTCGCGGGGGGCCCACTATGGCTACACCTTC. It is translated as CASSYSRGAHYGYTF.

The gene calls are TRBV5-1 and TRBJ2-2; D ambiguous. CDR1 is SGHRS and CDR2 is YFSETQ in the germline V gene. With 0 bases removed from V and 6 bases from J, the gap between germline ends came to 6 bases. There are 13 residues in the CDR3. CDR3 DNA: TGCGCCAGCAGCTTGGGGAGCTCCGGGGAGCTGTTTTTT. Its protein product is CASSLGSSGELFF.

The chain recombines TRBV24-1 with TRBJ2-2, with D maybe TRBD2 (7 bases). The CDR3 sequence is 17 residues long. Trimming cost V 5 bases and J 0 bases, with 15 bases left between them. Germline CDR1 KGHDR, CDR2 SFDVKD. Here the CDR3 reads CATSATGGAANTGELFF. In DNA, the CDR3 is TGTGCCACCAGTGCGACGGGGGGCGCGGCGAACACCGGGGAGCTGTTTTTT.

This clone was found once. CDR3 sequence reads: CASSIVVRGQPQHF. CDR3 DNA: TGTGCCAGTAGTATAGTAGTCAGGGGTCAGCCCCAGCATTTT. The chain recombines TRBV19 with TRBJ1-5; tentatively, D is TRBD1 (6 bases). V lost 1 base and J lost 6, with 10 bases in between. The CDR3 totals 14 residues. Germline CDR1 reads LNHDA; CDR2 reads SQIVND (reference sequence). The entire variable domain, with the rest obtained from reference TRBV19 and TRBJ1-5, is as follows: DGGITQSPKYLFRKEGQNVTLSCEQNLNHDAMYWYRQDPGQGLRLIYYSQIVNDFQKGDIAEGYSVSREKKESFPLTVTSAQKNPTAFYLCASSIVVRGQPQHFGDGTRLSIL.

V usage is TRBV5-6 and J usage is TRBJ1-2, with a possible D match to TRBD1 (5 bases). Trimming left V 3 bases short and J 0 bases short, with 15 bases between. The germline gives CDR1 SGHDT, CDR2 YYEEEE. This CDR3 comprises 16 residues. The CDR3 coding sequence is TGTGCCAGCAGCTCCGAAAAGGGCAGGGCTAACTATGGCTACACCTTC. Protein product: CASSSEKGRANYGYTF.

This clone was detected only a few times. V gene TRBV7-9 combines with J gene TRBJ2-1, with 13 bases fitting TRBD2. CDR1 SEHNR and CDR2 FQNEAQ come from the germline V gene (reference sequence). The CDR3 contains 16 residues. With 4 bases clipped from V and 9 bases from J, the junction kept 9 bases outside the gene matches. As DNA, the CDR3 is TGTGCCAGCAGCTCCACTAGCGGGAGGGAGATAGGTGAGCAGTTCTTC. Amino acid sequence: CASSSTSGREIGEQFF.